A single sample is the source of the 3 T cell receptor beta chains below, sequenced in a study of CXCR3-negative and CXCR3-positive naive CD8 T cells. The study's findings and limits: CXCR3-positive naive cells carried more hydrophobic TRB CDR3s than CXCR3-negative ones.

In preparing the TRB cDNA libraries, 5' RACE with UMI labels was used. TCRdb re-called the 5' RACE reads and gives one entry per CDR3 protein, without DNA. Its table lists 120,000 to 150,000 distinct CDR3 sequences. These TCRs are of unknown antigen specificity. The specimen sequenced was naive CXCR3+ CD8+ T cells from blood. Subset: CD45RO-CCR7+CD27+CD95- naive CD8+ T cells expressing CXCR3 (TNR3+). These receptors originate from a human donor in good health. Some clones in this sample may be carry-over from other donors' samples.

J is TRBJ2-1 and V is TRBV9; no DNA is available, so the TRBD1 call from TCRdb remains unchecked. The CDR3 contains 17 residues. Germline CDR1 is SGDLS and CDR2 is YYNGEE. The CDR3 here is CASSAAPGGRSYNEQFF.

The chain recombines TRBV6-5 with TRBJ1-6. Germline V gene lookup returns CDR1 MNHEY and CDR2 SVGAGI. CDR3 length: 16 residues. CDR3 residues: CASQSGQGSWDSPLHF.

The chain employs TRBV6-2 or TRBV6-3 and TRBJ2-1; TCRdb outputs TRBD1, but without DNA this stays unchecked. Looked up from germline, CDR1 is MNHEY and CDR2 is SVGEGT. The length of the CDR3 is 15 residues. The CDR3 region is CASRADTSSYNEQFF.